These 31 T cell receptor beta chains share one sample of origin, sequenced in a study of identical twins listed by TCRdb under 2016. The protocol used for the library was 5' RACE. TCRdb records Illumina HiSeq 2000 as the sequencer. The public reads were reprocessed in TCRdb via fastp at Q25 and MiXCR, keeping in-frame beta chains. Each entry is one CDR3 protein sequence, shown with its most common DNA and genes. The sample table shows about 450,000 distinct CDR3 sequences, and less than 20% are seen once. The top ten clones comprise 10% to 15% of the sample. The sequencing input was naive T cells sorted from blood. The cell subset or site label on this specimen signifies: cells isolated with a human naive T-cell isolation kit. These receptors were collected from a man aged 50 to 59 in good health.

The rearrangement joins TRBV6-2 or TRBV6-3 to TRBJ2-7, with TRBD2 identical over 10 bases. Germline trimming cut 2 bases from V and 9 bases from J; bases unmatched to any gene: 13. This CDR3 comprises 16 residues. CDR1 is MNHEY and CDR2 is SVGEGT in the germline V gene. As DNA, the CDR3 is TGTGCCAGCAGTTACAACCGACTAGCGGGCCACCTCCGGCAGTACTTC. Translation gives CASSYNRLAGHLRQYF.

The gene calls are TRBV15 and TRBJ2-7; no clear D gene. The CDR3 loop spans 12 amino acids. Germline CDR1 reads LNHNV; CDR2 reads YYDKDF (reference sequence). Trimming stripped 2 bases from V and 3 bases from J, with 5 bases between. The CDR3 region has the DNA TGTGCCACCAGCAGAAACGGCTACGAGCAGTACTTC. Its protein product is CATSRNGYEQYF.

This clonotype was detected a few times. The chain has TRBV10-3 and TRBJ2-7; 8 nucleotides line up with TRBD1. The V gene end was trimmed by 3 bases and the J gene end by 5 bases; junction bases not matched to a gene: 9. The CDR3 contains 15 residues. Per the germline V gene, CDR1 is ENHRY and CDR2 is SYGVKD. Here the CDR3 reads CAISDLDRESHEQYF. CDR3 coding DNA: TGTGCCATCAGTGACTTGGACAGGGAGAGCCACGAGCAGTACTTC.

The rearrangement uses TRBV27 and TRBJ2-7, with D possibly TRBD1 on 9 matching bases. Germline loops: CDR1 MNHEY, CDR2 SMNVEV (reference sequence). The CDR3 loop spans 20 amino acids. The germline V and J ends were trimmed by 1 base and 0 bases, with 25 bases remaining between them. The chain's CDR3 is CASSLFGRAGTGTLSYEQYF. The CDR3 DNA reads TGTGCCAGCAGTTTATTCGGGAGGGCCGGGACAGGGACCCTCTCCTACGAGCAGTACTTC.

J is TRBJ2-7 and V is TRBV9; D gene uncertain. Germline assignment: CDR1 SGDLS and CDR2 YYNGEE. The V and J ends lost 4 bases and 2 bases respectively, with 13 bases between them. CDR3 size: 14 residues. The CDR3 sequence is CASSPTGITYEQYF. In DNA form, the CDR3 reads TGTGCCAGCAGCCCGACCGGCATCACCTACGAGCAGTACTTC.

This clonotype appeared a few times. The rearrangement joins TRBV5-6 to TRBJ2-7; D call uncertain. CDR3 length: 12 amino acids. CDR1 is SGHDT and CDR2 is YYEEEE in the germline V gene. Trimming cost V 1 base and J 3 bases, with 5 bases left between them. The CDR3 loop is CASSLLNYEQYF. DNA of the CDR3: TGTGCCAGCAGCTTGTTAAACTACGAGCAGTACTTC.

V usage is TRBV6-2 or TRBV6-3 and J usage is TRBJ2-7; 10 nucleotides match TRBD2. Germline CDR1 and CDR2: MNHEY and SVGEGT. Losses at the gene ends were 6 bases for V and 4 bases for J; bases not matched to a gene: 9. This CDR3 contains 15 residues. CDR3: CASSLSGRGVYEQYF. CDR3 coding DNA: TGTGCCAGCAGCCTCAGCGGGAGGGGAGTGTACGAGCAGTACTTC.

This clonotype was seen at least ten times. The V and J genes are TRBV2 and TRBJ2-1; D perhaps matches TRBD2 (6 bases). The CDR3 loop spans 15 amino acids. Germline V CDR1 and CDR2: SNHLY, FYNNEI. Trimming took 3 bases from V and 5 from J, leaving 14 bases between them. CDR3 loop: CASSDPGVWHNEQFF. CDR3 coding DNA: TGTGCCAGCAGTGATCCGGGGGTTTGGCACAATGAGCAGTTCTTC.

This clonotype was observed at least ten times. The chain has TRBV15 and TRBJ1-4, with 12 bases identical to TRBD1. V was clipped by 1 base and J by 7 bases; unmatched bases: 10. This CDR3 contains 18 residues. Germline V gene data show CDR1 as LNHNV and CDR2 as YYDKDF (reference sequence). The CDR3 nucleotides read TGTGCCACCAGCAGAGGCGGGCAGGGACAGGGGGCTCCTGAAAAACTGTTTTTT. Protein product: CATSRGGQGQGAPEKLFF.

Notes on this clonotype: This is likely a read error, given that the CDR3 carries no conserved phenylalanine or tryptophan at its end. It is unclear where the CDR3 begins or ends on the DNA, so no DNA is shown, and the CDR3 is as TCRdb lists it. The rearrangement joins TRBV10-2 to TRBJ2-7; the table's D call, TRBD2, has no DNA check behind it. The CDR3 is made up of 12 amino acids, end residues included. Germline V gene data show CDR1 as WSHSY and CDR2 as SAAADI. The CDR3 reads CASSEGRDIGVL.

This clonotype occurred a few times. The rearrangement joins TRBV7-8 to TRBJ2-1; 14 nucleotides agree with TRBD2. V dropped 5 bases and J dropped 8; count of bases not matched to a gene: 5. Germline loops: CDR1 SGHVS, CDR2 FQNEAQ. The CDR3 length is 15 residues. The CDR3 loop is CASSPGLAGGHEQFF. The CDR3 nucleotides read TGTGCCAGCAGCCCTGGACTAGCGGGAGGTCATGAGCAGTTCTTC.

The chain combines TRBV15 with TRBJ2-5; D remains ambiguous. The V and J ends lost 4 bases and 5 bases respectively, with 17 bases between them. Germline values: CDR1 LNHNV, CDR2 YYDKDF (reference sequence). This CDR3 has 15 residues. The chain's CDR3 is CATSTEIGVWETQYF. CDR3 sequence (DNA): TGTGCCACCAGCACGGAGATCGGAGTGTGGGAGACCCAGTACTTC.

This chain joins TRBV20-1 and TRBJ2-5, with D possibly matching TRBD2 (5 bases). V was shortened by 5 bases and J by 12 bases, with 16 bases between the two germline ends. This CDR3 comprises 11 residues. Germline V lookup: CDR1 DFQATT, CDR2 SNEGSKA (reference sequence). The DNA for the CDR3 is TGCAGTGCTGCCCAAGGGAGCCAAAAGTACTTC. Translating it yields CSAAQGSQKYF.

The V call is TRBV5-1, the J call TRBJ2-1; D unresolved. Germline CDR1 and CDR2: SGHRS and YFSETQ. There are 12 residues in the CDR3. Trimming left V 1 base short and J 7 bases short, with 6 bases between. CDR3 in amino acids: CASSLLNNEQFF. DNA for the CDR3: TGCGCCAGCAGCTTGTTGAATAATGAGCAGTTCTTC. Full variable domain (rest looked up from reference TRBV5-1 and TRBJ2-1): KAGVTQTPRYLIKTRGQQVTLSCSPISGHRSVSWYQQTPGQGLQFLFEYFSETQRNKGNFPGRFSGRQFSNSRSEMNVSTLELGDSALYLCASSLLNNEQFFGPGTRLTVL.

This clonotype came up once. Here the CDR3 omits its conserved ending phenylalanine or tryptophan, so a read error is the likely source. V usage is TRBV12-3 or TRBV12-4 and J usage is TRBJ2-3; D ambiguous. Trimming removed 1 base from V and 0 bases from J, with 8 bases in between. The CDR3 totals 15 residues. The CDR3: CASSLGGFSTDTQYS. DNA of the CDR3: TGTGCCAGCAGTTTAGGTGGATTTAGCACAGATACGCAGTATTCT.

This rearrangement joins TRBV7-2 to TRBJ1-2; the D is unclear. The germline CDR1 and CDR2 sequences are SGHTA and FQGNSA. The CDR3 extends over 13 amino acids. The V gene lost 1 base and the J gene lost 7 bases, with 10 bases spanning the gap. CDR3 sequence: CASSLGGLAGYTF. The DNA of the CDR3 is TGTGCCAGCAGCTTAGGAGGGCTGGCTGGCTACACCTTC.

There are many counts of this clonotype. The chain has TRBV29-1 and TRBJ2-1; a weak D match, TRBD1 (6 bases). From germline, CDR1 is SQVTM and CDR2 ANQGSEA. The CDR3 consists of 13 residues. V lost 0 bases to trimming and J lost 9 bases, with 12 bases between them. This CDR3 is CSVEDSGVLEQFF. The DNA of the CDR3 is TGCAGCGTTGAAGATTCAGGGGTTCTTGAGCAGTTCTTC.

The V and J genes are TRBV6-5 and TRBJ2-7; D might be TRBD1 (6 bases). Germline CDR1 reads MNHEY; CDR2 reads SVGAGI. The length of the CDR3 is 14 residues. Trimming took 5 bases from V and 2 from J, leaving 13 bases between them. The CDR3 region is CASSHRDTTYEQYF. In nucleotides, the CDR3 is TGTGCCAGCAGTCACCGGGACACAACCTACGAGCAGTACTTC.

This clonotype was detected ten times or more. The chain uses TRBV10-1 and TRBJ2-7, with 7 bases aligning to TRBD2. V dropped 5 bases and J dropped 1; count of bases not matched to a gene: 8. This CDR3 is built from 15 residues. The germline gives CDR1 WNHNN, CDR2 SYGVQD (reference sequence). The CDR3 DNA reads TGCGCCAGCAGTCCGTCTAGGGGAGGGTCCTACGAGCAGTACTTC. Amino acid sequence: CASSPSRGGSYEQYF.

Ten or more counts support this clonotype. The chain links TRBV6-5 to TRBJ1-4; weak D call: TRBD1 (6 bases). Germline V gene sequence: CDR1 MNHEY, CDR2 SVGAGI. The V gene lost 3 bases and the J gene lost 0 bases, with 11 bases spanning the gap. This CDR3 contains 16 residues. CDR3 nucleotide sequence: TGTGCCAGCAGTTATGTCAGGGGCGCAACTAATGAAAAACTGTTTTTT. Its translation: CASSYVRGATNEKLFF.

This clonotype was detected many times. V gene TRBV4-2 combines with J gene TRBJ1-5; D is possibly TRBD1 (6 bases). The CDR3 sequence is 14 residues long. Trimming removed 0 bases from V and 10 bases from J, with 13 bases in between. Germline-derived CDR1 and CDR2 are LGHNA and YNFKEQ. For the CDR3, the DNA is TGTGCCAGCAGCCAAGAAGCGGGACAAGGCCCCCAGCATTTT. Its translation: CASSQEAGQGPQHF.

The V call is TRBV11-2, the J call TRBJ1-4; tentative D call: TRBD1 (5 bases). The CDR3 is 15 residues long. V lost 5 bases and J lost 8, with 18 bases in between. Germline V gene data show CDR1 as SGHAT and CDR2 as FQNNGV. CDR3 sequence reads: CASSGRDPPDEKLFF. The CDR3 DNA sequence: TGTGCCAGCAGCGGCCGGGACCCCCCTGACGAAAAACTGTTTTTT.

The V gene is TRBV5-6, the J gene TRBJ1-6; the match to TRBD1 covers 9 bases. The CDR3 length is 14 residues. Germline loops: CDR1 SGHDT, CDR2 YYEEEE. Trimming took 3 bases from V and 7 from J; bases not matched to a gene: 2. The CDR3 is CASSWDRVNSPLHF. Written as DNA, the CDR3 is TGTGCCAGCAGCTGGGACAGGGTCAATTCACCCCTCCACTTT. Full variable domain (remainder filled in from reference TRBV5-6 and TRBJ1-6): DAGVTQSPTHLIKTRGQQVTLRCSPKSGHDTVSWYQQALGQGPQFIFQYYEEEERQRGNFPDRFSGHQFPNYSSELNVNALLLGDSALYLCASSWDRVNSPLHFGNGTRLTVT.

This chain uses TRBV7-9 with TRBJ1-2, with 7 bases aligning to TRBD1. The germline CDR1 and CDR2 sequences are SEHNR and FQNEAQ (reference sequence). The CDR3 spans 14 residues. Losses at the gene ends were 5 bases for V and 4 bases for J; bases not matched to a gene: 7. The CDR3 protein is CASSRDSHSYGYTF. The CDR3 DNA reads as TGTGCCAGCAGCCGGGACAGCCATTCCTATGGCTACACCTTC.

This clonotype was observed a few times. The V call is TRBV7-8, the J call TRBJ2-7; D tentatively fits TRBD1 or TRBD2 (6 bases each). The CDR3 spans 15 residues. Germline V lookup: CDR1 SGHVS, CDR2 FQNEAQ. The ends were cut back, 6 bases at V and 5 bases at J, with 20 bases in the middle. The CDR3 region has the DNA TGTGCCAGCAGGGAAGTGAGGGGGGCGAAGGACGAGCAGTACTTC. As protein: CASREVRGAKDEQYF.

V usage is TRBV12-3 or TRBV12-4 and J usage is TRBJ2-7; 10 bases are shared with TRBD1. V dropped 3 bases and J dropped 5; count of bases not matched to a gene: 4. The CDR3 has 14 amino acids. CDR3 protein: CASSLADRGNEQYF. The CDR3, as DNA: TGTGCCAGCAGTTTGGCGGACAGGGGGAACGAGCAGTACTTC.

This clonotype was counted a few times. V gene TRBV4-3 combines with J gene TRBJ2-7, with a weak D call TRBD1 (8 bases). Germline V gene sequence: CDR1 LGHNA, CDR2 YSLEER. The CDR3 length is 15 residues. Trimming stripped 0 bases from V and 4 bases from J, with 13 bases between. CDR3 in amino acids: CASSQDNRGGYEQYF. The CDR3, as DNA: TGCGCCAGCAGCCAAGATAACAGGGGGGGATACGAGCAGTACTTC.

This chain connects TRBV28 to TRBJ2-3, with 7 positions matching TRBD2. Germline trimming cut 6 bases from V and 3 bases from J; bases unmatched to any gene: 9. Germline V gene sequence: CDR1 MDHEN, CDR2 SYDVKM. The CDR3 is 15 amino acids. CDR3 protein: CASSPPGLKTDTQYF. The DNA for the CDR3 is TGTGCCAGCAGCCCACCGGGACTAAAAACAGATACGCAGTATTTT.

This clonotype turned up a few times. The J gene is TRBJ2-2, the V gene TRBV10-2; D is perhaps TRBD2 (5 bases). The V and J ends lost 8 bases and 1 base respectively, with 11 bases between them. This CDR3 contains 14 residues. Germline V lookup: CDR1 WSHSY, CDR2 SAAADI. CDR3 sequence: CASELSVNTGELFF. CDR3 nucleotide sequence: TGCGCCAGCGAACTTAGCGTGAACACCGGGGAGCTGTTTTTT.

The V call is TRBV12-3 or TRBV12-4, the J call TRBJ2-1; TRBD2 matches 12 bases. Trimming removed 2 bases from V and 7 bases from J; junction bases left unmatched: 3. CDR3 length: 15 amino acids. The DNA of the CDR3 is TGTGCCAGCAGTTTAAGTCTAGCGGGGGGGAATGAGCAGTTCTTC. Translation: CASSLSLAGGNEQFF.

This clonotype was counted only a few times. The rearrangement joins TRBV28 to TRBJ2-3, with D perhaps TRBD1 or TRBD2 (5 bases each). This CDR3 region has 17 residues. V gave up 5 bases and J gave up 3 bases, with 21 bases separating them. The germline V gene has CDR1 MDHEN and CDR2 SYDVKM. The CDR3, as DNA: TGTGCCAGCAGTCCATTCGTGTCTAGTTGGGGGACAGATACGCAGTATTTT. Encoded protein: CASSPFVSSWGTDTQYF.